Listed below are T cell receptor beta chains from one sample, sequenced in a study of radiotherapy plus CTLA-4 blockade in lung cancer. This table comes from immunoSEQ multiplex PCR, and its TCRdb copy is limited to in-frame clones, with some not included. The sample carries some 46,000 clones, approximately 80% recorded once. The sample in question was peripheral blood, obtained from a patient treated with radiotherapy plus ipilimumab. The receptors stem from a human donor with non-small cell lung cancer whose response to radiotherapy plus ipilimumab could not be evaluated. The CDR3 runs from the conserved cysteine through the conserved F or W. The D gene is left open where the match is weak. Size is stated for part of the rows, as once, few or many counts, or as a class when the clone is expanded.

cdr3_aa: CASSSRVYGYTF
cdr3_nt: TGTGCCAGCAGTTCCAGGGTCTATGGCTACACCTTC
clone_size: NA
v_call: TRBV28
d_call: NA
j_call: TRBJ1-2

cdr3_aa: CASSLDLGLANTEAFF
cdr3_nt: TGTGCCAGCAGCTTAGACCTGGGGCTGGCGAACACTGAAGCTTTCTTT
clone_size: few
v_call: TRBV11-2
d_call: NA
j_call: TRBJ1-1

cdr3_aa: CASSYSADYEQYF
cdr3_nt: TGTGCCAGCAGTTACTCAGCGGATTACGAGCAGTACTTC
clone_size: once
v_call: TRBV6-5
d_call: NA
j_call: TRBJ2-7

cdr3_aa: CSVRSGDPWNEQFF
cdr3_nt: TGCAGCGTTCGGTCGGGGGATCCGTGGAATGAGCAGTTCTTC
clone_size: NA
v_call: TRBV29-1
d_call: NA
j_call: TRBJ2-1

cdr3_aa: CASSYALAGGYEQFF
cdr3_nt: TGTGCCAGCAGTTACGCACTAGCGGGGGGGTATGAGCAGTTCTTC
clone_size: once
v_call: TRBV6-6
d_call: TRBD2
j_call: TRBJ2-1

cdr3_aa: CASSYDNSGANVLTF
cdr3_nt: TGCGCCAGCAGCTACGACAACTCTGGGGCCAACGTCCTGACTTTC
clone_size: NA
v_call: TRBV5-1
d_call: NA
j_call: TRBJ2-6

cdr3_aa: CASSSVPGTGQAYEQYF
cdr3_nt: TGTGCCAGCAGTTCAGTCCCCGGGACAGGGCAAGCCTACGAGCAGTACTTC
clone_size: NA
v_call: TRBV28
d_call: TRBD1
j_call: TRBJ2-7

cdr3_aa: CASSLIPGANEKLFF
cdr3_nt: TGCGCCAGCAGCTTGATTCCGGGTGCTAATGAAAAACTGTTTTTT
clone_size: NA
v_call: TRBV5-1
d_call: NA
j_call: TRBJ1-4

cdr3_aa: CASSTSGGPLDEQFF
cdr3_nt: TGTGCCAGTAGTACCTCGGGAGGGCCTTTGGATGAGCAGTTCTTC
clone_size: NA
v_call: TRBV19
d_call: TRBD2
j_call: TRBJ2-1

cdr3_aa: CASSQDTTYEQYF
cdr3_nt: TGTGCCAGCAGTCAGGACACCACCTACGAGCAGTACTTC
clone_size: NA
v_call: TRBV6-5
d_call: NA
j_call: TRBJ2-7

cdr3_aa: CASSFQQGSEQYF
cdr3_nt: TGTGCCAGTAGCTTTCAACAGGGGAGCGAGCAGTACTTC
clone_size: NA
v_call: TRBV7-2
d_call: TRBD1
j_call: TRBJ2-7

cdr3_aa: CASRPGQGVEQYF
cdr3_nt: TGTGCCAGCAGACCCGGACAGGGGGTCGAGCAGTACTTC
clone_size: NA
v_call: TRBV7-2
d_call: TRBD1
j_call: TRBJ2-7

cdr3_aa: CASSSPLSSYEQYF
cdr3_nt: TGTGCCAGCAGCTCCCCCCTAAGCTCCTACGAGCAGTACTTC
clone_size: few
v_call: TRBV7-9
d_call: NA
j_call: TRBJ2-7

cdr3_aa: CASSARQGANNSPLHF
cdr3_nt: TGTGCCAGCAGTGCGAGACAGGGGGCGAATAATTCACCCCTCCACTTT
clone_size: NA
v_call: TRBV2
d_call: TRBD1
j_call: TRBJ1-6

cdr3_aa: CASSPKGQRSQPQHF
cdr3_nt: TGTGCCAGCTCACCAAAGGGACAGCGCAGTCAGCCCCAGCATTTT
clone_size: NA
v_call: TRBV18
d_call: TRBD1
j_call: TRBJ1-5

cdr3_aa: CASRYRRELTEAFF
cdr3_nt: TGTGCCAGCAGGTATCGGAGGGAGCTCACTGAAGCTTTCTTT
clone_size: NA
v_call: TRBV28
d_call: NA
j_call: TRBJ1-1

cdr3_aa: CASSLGLAGGPFGTDTQYF
cdr3_nt: TGTGCCAGCAGTTTGGGACTAGCGGGAGGGCCGTTCGGCACAGATACGCAGTATTTT
clone_size: few
v_call: TRBV28
d_call: TRBD2
j_call: TRBJ2-3

cdr3_aa: CSAGPGGSTGNTIYF
cdr3_nt: TGCAGCGCGGGCCCAGGAGGAAGTACAGGAAACACCATATATTTT
clone_size: NA
v_call: TRBV29-1
d_call: NA
j_call: TRBJ1-3

cdr3_aa: CASSPLPAGGDDEQYF
cdr3_nt: TGTGCCAGCAGTCCCCTCCCGGCGGGTGGTGACGACGAGCAGTACTTC
clone_size: NA
v_call: TRBV27
d_call: NA
j_call: TRBJ2-7

cdr3_aa: CASSLVRYNEQFF
cdr3_nt: TGTGCCAGCAGTTTAGTGCGATACAATGAGCAGTTCTTC
clone_size: once
v_call: TRBV27
d_call: NA
j_call: TRBJ2-1

cdr3_aa: CASSQELRSPLHF
cdr3_nt: TGCGCCAGCAGCCAAGAATTGAGATCACCCCTCCACTTT
clone_size: NA
v_call: TRBV4-3
d_call: NA
j_call: TRBJ1-6

cdr3_aa: CASSVMGTVRRLQPQHF
cdr3_nt: TGTGCCAGCAGCGTAATGGGTACAGTACGTAGGCTACAGCCCCAGCATTTT
clone_size: NA
v_call: TRBV9
d_call: NA
j_call: TRBJ1-5

cdr3_aa: CASSRDRDYEQYF
cdr3_nt: TGTGCCAGCAGTCGGGACAGGGACTACGAGCAGTACTTC
clone_size: NA
v_call: TRBV27
d_call: TRBD1
j_call: TRBJ2-7

cdr3_aa: CASSFSGSRETQYF
cdr3_nt: TGTGCCAGCAGCTTTAGCGGGAGTCGGGAGACCCAGTACTTC
clone_size: NA
v_call: TRBV7-9
d_call: TRBD2
j_call: TRBJ2-5

cdr3_aa: CASSAQGALNTEAFF
cdr3_nt: TGTGCCAGCAGCGCTCAGGGGGCCCTGAACACTGAAGCTTTCTTT
clone_size: NA
v_call: TRBV11-2
d_call: TRBD1
j_call: TRBJ1-1

cdr3_aa: CASSLFGTGKTDTQYF
cdr3_nt: TGTGCCAGCTCACTTTTCGGGACAGGGAAAACAGATACGCAGTATTTT
clone_size: NA
v_call: TRBV18
d_call: TRBD1
j_call: TRBJ2-3

cdr3_aa: CASSPGLAGDTQYF
cdr3_nt: TGCGCCAGCAGCCCAGGACTAGCGGGGGATACGCAGTATTTT
clone_size: NA
v_call: TRBV5-1
d_call: TRBD2
j_call: TRBJ2-3

cdr3_aa: CASSQVTAEGTGELFF
cdr3_nt: TGTGCCAGCAGCCAGGTCACCGCGGAGGGCACCGGGGAGCTGTTTTTT
clone_size: NA
v_call: TRBV4-2
d_call: NA
j_call: TRBJ2-2

cdr3_aa: CASSFTGSSNTEAFF
cdr3_nt: TGTGCCAGCAGCTTTACAGGGAGTTCGAACACTGAAGCTTTCTTT
clone_size: NA
v_call: TRBV5-5
d_call: NA
j_call: TRBJ1-1

cdr3_aa: CASSRELGRELFF
cdr3_nt: TGCGCCAGCAGCCGGGAGCTCGGTAGGGAGCTGTTTTTT
clone_size: NA
v_call: TRBV4-3
d_call: NA
j_call: TRBJ2-2

cdr3_aa: CASSFLAGGNTDTQYF
cdr3_nt: TGTGCCAGCAGCTTTCTCGCGGGGGGCAACACAGATACGCAGTATTTT
clone_size: NA
v_call: TRBV7-8
d_call: TRBD2
j_call: TRBJ2-3

cdr3_aa: CASSPLAGGYSYEQYF
cdr3_nt: TGTGCCAGCAGTCCACTAGCGGGAGGTTACTCCTACGAGCAGTACTTC
clone_size: NA
v_call: TRBV27
d_call: TRBD2
j_call: TRBJ2-7

cdr3_aa: CASSLAGQESNSPLHF
cdr3_nt: TGTGCCAGCAGCTTGGCTGGACAGGAGAGTAATTCACCCCTCCACTTT
clone_size: NA
v_call: TRBV5-6
d_call: TRBD1
j_call: TRBJ1-6

cdr3_aa: CASSITSGRGFIDTQYF
cdr3_nt: TGTGCCAGCAGCATAACTAGCGGGAGGGGATTTATTGATACGCAGTATTTT
clone_size: NA
v_call: TRBV7-2
d_call: TRBD2
j_call: TRBJ2-3

cdr3_aa: CASSQDSGTSGRAETQYF
cdr3_nt: TGCGCCAGCAGCCAAGATAGTGGGACTAGCGGGCGTGCAGAGACCCAGTACTTC
clone_size: few
v_call: TRBV4-1
d_call: TRBD2
j_call: TRBJ2-5

cdr3_aa: CASSRDRAGGYTF
cdr3_nt: TGTGCCAGCAGCAGAGACAGGGCTGGGGGCTACACCTTC
clone_size: few
v_call: TRBV7-2
d_call: TRBD1
j_call: TRBJ1-2

cdr3_aa: CASSLVGPRDGYTF
cdr3_nt: TGTGCCAGCAGCTTAGTGGGGCCCCGGGATGGCTACACCTTC
clone_size: NA
v_call: TRBV7-8
d_call: NA
j_call: TRBJ1-2

cdr3_aa: CASSPLTRGATEAFF
cdr3_nt: TGTGCCAGCTCACCACTAACCAGGGGGGCCACTGAAGCTTTCTTT
clone_size: NA
v_call: TRBV18
d_call: TRBD1
j_call: TRBJ1-1

cdr3_aa: CASSQGLNTEAFF
cdr3_nt: TGTGCCAGCAGTCAGGGGTTGAACACTGAAGCTTTCTTT
clone_size: NA
v_call: TRBV9
d_call: NA
j_call: TRBJ1-1

cdr3_aa: CAISRQGAGYTF
cdr3_nt: TGTGCCATCAGTCGACAGGGAGCTGGCTACACCTTC
clone_size: few
v_call: TRBV10-3
d_call: TRBD1
j_call: TRBJ1-2

cdr3_aa: CASSQGGPTSPGNTIYF
cdr3_nt: TGCGCCAGCAGCCAAGGGGGGCCCACCTCCCCCGGAAACACCATATATTTT
clone_size: NA
v_call: TRBV4-3
d_call: NA
j_call: TRBJ1-3

cdr3_aa: CASRQDRAGYTF
cdr3_nt: TGTGCCAGCAGACAAGACAGGGCTGGCTACACCTTC
clone_size: NA
v_call: TRBV6-5
d_call: TRBD1
j_call: TRBJ1-2

cdr3_aa: CASRYGVGETQYF
cdr3_nt: TGTGCCAGCAGGTACGGGGTGGGAGAGACCCAGTACTTC
clone_size: NA
v_call: TRBV5-4
d_call: NA
j_call: TRBJ2-5

cdr3_aa: CASSSNSGRNQPQHF
cdr3_nt: TGTGCCAGCAGCTCAAATTCAGGCAGGAATCAGCCCCAGCATTTT
clone_size: NA
v_call: TRBV7-2
d_call: NA
j_call: TRBJ1-5

cdr3_aa: CAWSLQGPYEQYF
cdr3_nt: TGTGCCTGGAGTTTACAGGGGCCCTACGAGCAGTACTTC
clone_size: NA
v_call: TRBV30
d_call: TRBD1
j_call: TRBJ2-7

cdr3_aa: CASSGRDRGVSPLHF
cdr3_nt: TGTGCCAGTAGTGGAAGGGACAGGGGTGTTTCACCCCTCCACTTT
clone_size: NA
v_call: TRBV19
d_call: TRBD1
j_call: TRBJ1-6

cdr3_aa: CASSALGTLSYEQYF
cdr3_nt: TGTGCCAGCAGTGCTCTAGGGACACTCTCCTACGAGCAGTACTTC
clone_size: NA
v_call: TRBV28
d_call: NA
j_call: TRBJ2-7

cdr3_aa: CASSPGGAETQYF
cdr3_nt: TGTGCCAGCAGCCCGGGGGGGGCAGAGACCCAGTACTTC
clone_size: NA
v_call: TRBV5-4
d_call: TRBD2
j_call: TRBJ2-5

cdr3_aa: CASRLAASTDTQYF
cdr3_nt: TGTGCCAGCAGACTAGCGGCCAGCACAGATACGCAGTATTTT
clone_size: NA
v_call: TRBV6-4
d_call: TRBD2
j_call: TRBJ2-3

cdr3_aa: CASSLTAGRANEKLFF
cdr3_nt: TGTGCCAGCAGCTTAACCGCAGGGCGCGCTAATGAAAAACTGTTTTTT
clone_size: NA
v_call: TRBV7-3
d_call: NA
j_call: TRBJ1-4

cdr3_aa: CASSGASGDYGYTF
cdr3_nt: TGTGCCAGCAGTGGTGCCTCAGGTGACTATGGCTACACCTTC
clone_size: NA
v_call: TRBV6-6
d_call: NA
j_call: TRBJ1-2

cdr3_aa: CASSGTGPNEKLFF
cdr3_nt: TGCGCCAGCAGCGGGACAGGGCCTAATGAAAAACTGTTTTTT
clone_size: NA
v_call: TRBV5-1
d_call: TRBD1
j_call: TRBJ1-4

cdr3_aa: CASKLAGGYGGELFF
cdr3_nt: TGTGCCAGTAAGCTAGCGGGGGGTTATGGCGGGGAGCTGTTTTTT
clone_size: NA
v_call: TRBV19
d_call: TRBD2
j_call: TRBJ2-2

cdr3_aa: CASSLVLRSGNTIYF
cdr3_nt: TGTGCCAGCAGTTTGGTACTCCGCTCTGGAAACACCATATATTTT
clone_size: NA
v_call: TRBV28
d_call: NA
j_call: TRBJ1-3

cdr3_aa: CASSEFGGNYGYTF
cdr3_nt: TGTGCCAGCAGTGAGTTTGGAGGGAACTATGGCTACACCTTC
clone_size: NA
v_call: TRBV2
d_call: NA
j_call: TRBJ1-2

cdr3_aa: CASSVQGAATNEKLFF
cdr3_nt: TGTGCCAGCAGTGTACAGGGGGCCGCAACTAATGAAAAACTGTTTTTT
clone_size: NA
v_call: TRBV6-4
d_call: TRBD1
j_call: TRBJ1-4

cdr3_aa: CASSPNVGREKLFF
cdr3_nt: TGTGCCAGCTCTCCAAATGTGGGGCGAGAAAAACTGTTTTTT
clone_size: few
v_call: TRBV18
d_call: NA
j_call: TRBJ1-4

cdr3_aa: CATSRGLGTSFGGELFF
cdr3_nt: TGTGCCACCAGCAGAGGCCTGGGGACTAGCTTTGGGGGAGAGCTGTTTTTT
clone_size: NA
v_call: TRBV15
d_call: TRBD2
j_call: TRBJ2-2

cdr3_aa: CASSAWRVSTDTQYF
cdr3_nt: TGTGCCAGCAGCGCCTGGAGGGTAAGCACAGATACGCAGTATTTT
clone_size: NA
v_call: TRBV7-2
d_call: NA
j_call: TRBJ2-3